This T cell receptor (beta chain) originates from a study of post-analysis software for immune sequencing data. Study-wide background: Relapsing-remitting, secondary progressive and progressive-relapsing forms made up the multiple sclerosis disease courses. Study-wide findings and caveats: Samples from a shared batch, those prepared together, strongly co-clustered by F measure. With TRBV5-6, TRBV5-1 and TRBV20-1 included, about five TRBV segments were more frequent in patients than in controls.

With respect to this clonotype: Its antigen is still unknown.

The V end lost 4 bases, the J end lost 4 bases, and 19 bases lay between the germline ends. From germline, CDR1 is SGHDN and CDR2 FVKESK. The CDR3 covers 16 residues. Unique molecular identifiers featured in each of the TCR beta cDNA libraries. TCRdb fed the PCR reads into MiXCR, producing one record per CDR3 protein. This table has about 770,000 distinct CDR3 sequences, under 60% appearing once. Sequenced input: blood. This TCR was sampled from a girl aged 5-17 years with multiple sclerosis. The rearrangement links TRBV14 to TRBJ1-2; D may be TRBD1 (6 bases). The CDR3 protein is CASSRDLRDIIYGYTF. CDR3 coding DNA: TGTGCCAGCAGCCGAGACCTACGGGACATCATCTATGGCTACACCTTC.